A single sample is the source of the 11 T cell receptor beta chains below, sequenced in a study of Graves' ophthalmopathy and Graves' hyperthyroidism (dated 2018 in TCRdb). Sequencer: Illumina HiSeq 2000. For repertoire sequencing, TCR beta CDR3 regions were amplified from RNA transcripts. HTBI primers and the Qiagen OneStep RT-PCR kit were used in a first-round RT-PCR, which was followed by a second-round multiplex PCR, size selection and purification. TCRdb applied fastp at Q25 and MiXCR to the public reads, then kept only in-frame beta chains. All rows with the same CDR3 protein become a single entry with the most common DNA and genes. This sample is represented by some 47,000 distinct CDR3 sequences; over 40% of them were singletons. Clones ranked in the top ten supply approximately 20% of the sample. Material for sequencing was peripheral blood. The receptor source for this set is an adult man with Graves' ophthalmopathy.

V gene TRBV5-1 combines with J gene TRBJ1-1, with D possibly matching TRBD1 (5 bases). The V end lost 3 bases, the J end lost 4 bases, and 16 bases lay between the germline ends. The CDR3 is made up of 15 amino acids. Germline lookup yields CDR1 SGHRS and CDR2 YFSETQ. The CDR3 region is CASSSGRGGTTEAFF. Here the CDR3 DNA reads TGCGCCAGCAGCTCCGGCCGGGGCGGGACCACTGAAGCTTTCTTT.

The chain joins TRBV20-1 to TRBJ2-7; tentatively, D is TRBD2 (6 bases). The CDR3 covers 13 residues. Germline V gives CDR1 DFQATT, CDR2 SNEGSKA (reference sequence). V gave up 0 bases and J gave up 2 bases, with 8 bases separating them. CDR3 in DNA: TGCAGTGCTAGAGATGCGGGACCCTACGAGCAGTACTTC. It specifies CSARDAGPYEQYF.

This clonotype was counted a few times. The chain links TRBV2 to TRBJ2-5; D is perhaps TRBD1 or TRBD2 (5 bases each). This CDR3 spans 15 amino acids. CDR1 and CDR2 from the germline V gene are SNHLY and FYNNEI. The ends were cut back, 7 bases at V and 2 bases at J, with 17 bases in the middle. The CDR3 sequence: CASNRPGQVQETQYF. The DNA of the CDR3 is TGTGCCAGCAATCGACCGGGGCAGGTTCAAGAGACCCAGTACTTC.

V and J are TRBV3-1 and TRBJ2-2, with 7 bases aligning to TRBD1. The CDR3 spans 15 residues. The germline V gene has CDR1 LGHDT and CDR2 YNNKEL (reference sequence). The trim removed 3 bases at V and 1 base at J, leaving 2 bases unmatched. In DNA form, the CDR3 reads TGTGCCAGCAGCCACGCAGGGGGGAACACCGGGGAGCTGTTTTTT. Translated, it gives CASSHAGGNTGELFF.

This clonotype was seen at least ten times. The chain has TRBV11-2 and TRBJ2-7, with D possibly being TRBD2 (5 bases). The CDR3 has 12 residues. Deletions cut 5 bases from V and 4 bases from J, with 9 bases between. Looked up from germline, CDR1 is SGHAT and CDR2 is FQNNGV. The CDR3 loop is CASSASGYEQYF. The CDR3 DNA follows: TGTGCCAGCAGCGCCTCGGGATACGAGCAGTACTTC.

The chain recombines TRBV20-1 with TRBJ1-2; D remains ambiguous. Per germline, CDR1 DFQATT and CDR2 SNEGSKA (reference sequence). The CDR3 is 13 residues long. V lost 1 base and J 8 bases, leaving 14 bases between the germline ends. The CDR3 reads CSARVERVSGYTF. In DNA form, the CDR3 reads TGCAGTGCTAGAGTAGAACGGGTGTCCGGCTACACCTTC.

The chain is built from TRBV4-1 and TRBJ1-2; a weak D match, TRBD1 (5 bases). Trimming removed 4 bases from V and 1 base from J, with 10 bases in between. Germline V lookup: CDR1 MGHRA, CDR2 YSYEKL. The CDR3 loop spans 14 amino acids. The CDR3: CASSPEGLNYGYTF. The DNA for the CDR3 is TGCGCCAGCAGCCCTGAGGGACTTAACTATGGCTACACCTTC.

The chain is built from TRBV6-6 and TRBJ2-3; D is undetermined. The CDR3 contains 13 residues. The V end lost 7 bases, the J end lost 4 bases, and 12 bases lay between the germline ends. Germline V gene data show CDR1 as MNHNY and CDR2 as SVGAGI (reference sequence). The CDR3 bases are TGTGCCAGCAACCAACAGCGCGCAGATACGCAGTATTTT. Amino acid sequence: CASNQQRADTQYF.

The chain uses TRBV25-1 and TRBJ2-5; tentative D call: TRBD1 (7 bases). Germline V gene data show CDR1 as MGHDK and CDR2 as SYGVNS. The CDR3 sequence is 16 residues long. The ends were cut back, 6 bases at V and 7 bases at J, with 24 bases in the middle. The CDR3 here is CASSLTRDSGPVTQYF. In DNA, the CDR3 is TGTGCCAGCAGCCTAACCCGGGACAGCGGGCCGGTGACCCAGTACTTC.

The V gene is TRBV24-1, the J gene TRBJ1-5; D gene ambiguous. From germline, CDR1 is KGHDR and CDR2 SFDVKD. The V gene lost 6 bases and the J gene lost 1 base, with 9 bases spanning the gap. The CDR3 runs 14 residues. The CDR3 DNA follows: TGTGCCACCAGTTCGTTGGGAAGCAATCAGCCCCAGCATTTT. Encoded protein: CATSSLGSNQPQHF.

This clonotype was seen at least ten times. The CDR3 nucleotides are TGCAGTGCTAGAGCAGGGGAGAGTTCCAATCAGCCCCAGCATTTT. Protein product: CSARAGESSNQPQHF. The chain carries TRBV20-1 and TRBJ1-5, with D perhaps TRBD1 (6 bases). Deletions cut 1 base from V and 3 bases from J, with 13 bases between. This CDR3 spans 15 amino acids. Germline assignment: CDR1 DFQATT and CDR2 SNEGSKA (reference sequence).